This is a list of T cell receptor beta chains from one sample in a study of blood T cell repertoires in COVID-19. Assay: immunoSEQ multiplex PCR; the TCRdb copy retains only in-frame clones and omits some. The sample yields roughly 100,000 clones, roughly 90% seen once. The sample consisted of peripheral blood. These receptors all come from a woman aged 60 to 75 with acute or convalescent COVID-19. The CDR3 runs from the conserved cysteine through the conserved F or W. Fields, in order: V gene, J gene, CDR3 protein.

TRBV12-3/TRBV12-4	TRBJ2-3	CASRLLTDTQYF
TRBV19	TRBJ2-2	CAGSGTGGTGELFF
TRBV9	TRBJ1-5	CASSPPGRGDQPQHF
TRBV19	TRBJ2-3	CASQSKSTDTQYF
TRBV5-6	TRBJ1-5	CASSSWDSLNQPQHF
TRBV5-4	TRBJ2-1	CASSLASGSNEQFF
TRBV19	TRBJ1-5	CASSRDRAGHQPQHF
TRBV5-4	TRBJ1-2	CASSNTGAGGYTF
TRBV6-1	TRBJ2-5	CASSERGGTGQGLTFQETQYF
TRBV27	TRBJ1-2	CASSPAGGSRINGYTF
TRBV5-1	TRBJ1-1	CASSGRGAGTEAFF
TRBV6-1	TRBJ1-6	CASSETGLENSPLHF
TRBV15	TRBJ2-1	CATSRGDIDNEQFF
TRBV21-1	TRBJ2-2	CASSTQTSGRIKRRCTGELFF
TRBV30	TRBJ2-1	CAWSVQLSGSDNEQFF
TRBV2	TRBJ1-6	CASSDYEDSPLHF
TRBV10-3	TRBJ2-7	CAIKQGRAYEQYF
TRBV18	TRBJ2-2	CASSPTGSSGELFF
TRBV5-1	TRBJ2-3	CASSLVTSGRGTDTQYF
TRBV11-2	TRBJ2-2	CASSLEKRSGVQGVTGELFF
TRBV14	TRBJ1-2	CASSLWTGWNYGYTF
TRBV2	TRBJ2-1	CASSSRTSGPDIDNEQFF
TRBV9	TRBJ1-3	CASSFQGIPGNTIYF
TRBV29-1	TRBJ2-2	CSVDGGRHTGELFF
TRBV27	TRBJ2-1	CASSTSLAGAYNEQFF
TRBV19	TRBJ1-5	CASSIKGGQPQHF
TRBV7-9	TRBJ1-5	CASSLGGRQPQHF
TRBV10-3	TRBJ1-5	CAISEGGGNQPQHF
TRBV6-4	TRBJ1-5	CASSDLAGQPQHF
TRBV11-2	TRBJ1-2	CASSFSRLDRDDGYTF
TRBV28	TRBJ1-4	CASSFSVLNEKLFF
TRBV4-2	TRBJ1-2	CASSQEGAANYGYTF
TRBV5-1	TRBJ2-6	CASSLGVSSGANVLTF
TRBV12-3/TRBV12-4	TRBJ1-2	CASSTVNYGYTF
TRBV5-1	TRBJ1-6	CASSLEGGSRLSPLHF
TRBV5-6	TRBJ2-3	CASSSPPFWTGNTDTQYF
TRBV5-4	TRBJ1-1	CASSWEVRAMNTEAFF
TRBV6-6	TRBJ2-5	CASWPGQGNQYF
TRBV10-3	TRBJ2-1	CAISDAPGTSGRAVEQFF
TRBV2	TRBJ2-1	CASRNPGQGRNEQFF
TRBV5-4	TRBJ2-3	CASSLGRDRVMRTQYF
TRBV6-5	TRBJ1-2	CASSSGQGGYGYTF
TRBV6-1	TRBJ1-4	CASSELSGNLFF
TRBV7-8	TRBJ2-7	CASSQRSYEQYF
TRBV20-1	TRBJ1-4	CSASSGFNEKLFF
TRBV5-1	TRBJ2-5	CASSPPSGRETQYF
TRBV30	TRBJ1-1	CAWSYAVEAFF